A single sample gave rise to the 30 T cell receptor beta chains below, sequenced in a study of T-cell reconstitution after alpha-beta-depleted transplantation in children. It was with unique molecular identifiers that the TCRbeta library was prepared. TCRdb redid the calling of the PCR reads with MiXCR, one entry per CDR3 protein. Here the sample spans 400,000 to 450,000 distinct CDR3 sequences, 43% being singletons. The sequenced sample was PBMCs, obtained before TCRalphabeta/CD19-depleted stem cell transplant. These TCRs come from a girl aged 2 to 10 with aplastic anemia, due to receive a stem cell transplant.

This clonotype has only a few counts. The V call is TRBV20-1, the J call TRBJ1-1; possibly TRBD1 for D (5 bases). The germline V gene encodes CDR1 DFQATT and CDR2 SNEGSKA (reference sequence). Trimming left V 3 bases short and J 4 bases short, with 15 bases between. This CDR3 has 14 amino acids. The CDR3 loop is CSASSNRGGTEAFF. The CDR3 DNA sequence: TGCAGTGCTAGTTCCAATAGGGGCGGCACTGAAGCTTTCTTT.

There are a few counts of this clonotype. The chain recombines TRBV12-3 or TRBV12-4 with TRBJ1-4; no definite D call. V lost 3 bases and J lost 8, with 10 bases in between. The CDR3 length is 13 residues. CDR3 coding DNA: TGTGCCAGCAGTTTGCCCCGGAGAGAAAAACTGTTTTTT. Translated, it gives CASSLPRREKLFF.

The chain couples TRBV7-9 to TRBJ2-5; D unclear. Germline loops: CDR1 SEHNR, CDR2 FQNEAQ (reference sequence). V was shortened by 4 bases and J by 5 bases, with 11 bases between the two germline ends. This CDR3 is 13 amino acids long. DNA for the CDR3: TGTGCCAGCAGCTCAGGCACAATGGAGACCCAGTACTTC. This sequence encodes CASSSGTMETQYF.

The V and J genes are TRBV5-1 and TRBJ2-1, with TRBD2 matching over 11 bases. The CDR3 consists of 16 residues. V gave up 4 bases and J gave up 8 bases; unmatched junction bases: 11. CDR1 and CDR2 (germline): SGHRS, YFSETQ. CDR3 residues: CASSHLTSGNAHEQFF. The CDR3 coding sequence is TGCGCCAGCAGCCACTTGACTAGCGGGAATGCTCATGAGCAGTTCTTC.

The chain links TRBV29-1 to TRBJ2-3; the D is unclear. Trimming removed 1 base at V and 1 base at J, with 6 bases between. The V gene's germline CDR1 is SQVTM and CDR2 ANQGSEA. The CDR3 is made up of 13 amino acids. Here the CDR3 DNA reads TGCAGCGTTGAAGCGCCGGGCACAGATACGCAGTATTTT. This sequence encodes CSVEAPGTDTQYF.

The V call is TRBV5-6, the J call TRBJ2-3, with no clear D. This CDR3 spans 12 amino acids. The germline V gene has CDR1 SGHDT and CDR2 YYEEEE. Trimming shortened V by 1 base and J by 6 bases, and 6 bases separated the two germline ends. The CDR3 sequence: CASSLMGDTQYF. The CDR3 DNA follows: TGTGCCAGCAGCTTGATGGGCGATACGCAGTATTTT. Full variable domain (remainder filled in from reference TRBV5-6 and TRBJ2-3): DAGVTQSPTHLIKTRGQQVTLRCSPKSGHDTVSWYQQALGQGPQFIFQYYEEEERQRGNFPDRFSGHQFPNYSSELNVNALLLGDSALYLCASSLMGDTQYFGPGTRLTVL.

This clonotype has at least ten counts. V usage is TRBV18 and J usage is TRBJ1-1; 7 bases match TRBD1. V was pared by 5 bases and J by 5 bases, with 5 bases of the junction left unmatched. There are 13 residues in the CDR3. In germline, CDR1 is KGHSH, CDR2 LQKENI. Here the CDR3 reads CASSNQGVTEAFF. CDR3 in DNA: TGTGCCAGCTCAAACCAGGGGGTAACTGAAGCTTTCTTT.

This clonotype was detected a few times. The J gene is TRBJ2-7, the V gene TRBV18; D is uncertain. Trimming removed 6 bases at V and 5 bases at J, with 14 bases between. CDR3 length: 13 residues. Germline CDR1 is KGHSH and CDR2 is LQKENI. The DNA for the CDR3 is TGTGCCAGCTCGCCGGCAGAAAGGGACGAGCAGTACTTC. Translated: CASSPAERDEQYF.

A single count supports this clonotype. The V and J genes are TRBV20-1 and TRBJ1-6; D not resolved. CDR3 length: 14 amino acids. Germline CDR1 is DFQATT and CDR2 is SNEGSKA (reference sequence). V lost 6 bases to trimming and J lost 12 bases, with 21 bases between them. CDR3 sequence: CSALRPTQNIPLHF. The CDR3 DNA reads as TGCAGTGCCCTTAGACCTACCCAAAATATACCCCTCCACTTT.

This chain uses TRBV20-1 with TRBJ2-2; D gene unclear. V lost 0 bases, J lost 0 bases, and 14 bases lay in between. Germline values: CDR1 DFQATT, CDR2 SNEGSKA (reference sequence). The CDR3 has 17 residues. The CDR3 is CSARDFLRGTNTGELFF. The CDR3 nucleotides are TGCAGTGCTAGAGATTTTCTTCGAGGAACGAACACCGGGGAGCTGTTTTTT.

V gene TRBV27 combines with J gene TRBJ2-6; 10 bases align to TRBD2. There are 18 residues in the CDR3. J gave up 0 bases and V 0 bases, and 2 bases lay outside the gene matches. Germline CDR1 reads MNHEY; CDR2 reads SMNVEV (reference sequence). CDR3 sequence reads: CASSLSSSGSSGANVLTF. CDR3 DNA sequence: TGTGCCAGCAGTTTATCGTCTAGCGGGAGCTCTGGGGCCAACGTCCTGACTTTC.

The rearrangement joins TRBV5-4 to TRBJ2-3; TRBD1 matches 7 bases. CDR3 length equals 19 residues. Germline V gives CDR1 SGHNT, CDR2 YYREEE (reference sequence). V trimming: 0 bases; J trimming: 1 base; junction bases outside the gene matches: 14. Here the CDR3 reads CASSLGLVTGAAGTDTQYF. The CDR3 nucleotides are TGTGCCAGCAGCTTGGGTCTGGTCACAGGGGCCGCGGGCACAGATACGCAGTATTTT.

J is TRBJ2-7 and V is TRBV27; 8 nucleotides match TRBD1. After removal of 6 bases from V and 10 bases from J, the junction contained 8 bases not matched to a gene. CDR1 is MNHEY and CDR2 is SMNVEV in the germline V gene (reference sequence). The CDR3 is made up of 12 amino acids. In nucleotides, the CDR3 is TGTGCCAGCAGCGCCGGGACAGGTATACAGTACTTC. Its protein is CASSAGTGIQYF.

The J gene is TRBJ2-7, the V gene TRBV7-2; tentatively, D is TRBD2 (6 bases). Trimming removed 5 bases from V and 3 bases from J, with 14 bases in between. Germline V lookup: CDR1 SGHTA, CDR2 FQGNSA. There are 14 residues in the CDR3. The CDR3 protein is CASSQAGTRYEQYF. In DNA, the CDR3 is TGTGCCAGCAGCCAGGCCGGGACTCGCTACGAGCAGTACTTC.

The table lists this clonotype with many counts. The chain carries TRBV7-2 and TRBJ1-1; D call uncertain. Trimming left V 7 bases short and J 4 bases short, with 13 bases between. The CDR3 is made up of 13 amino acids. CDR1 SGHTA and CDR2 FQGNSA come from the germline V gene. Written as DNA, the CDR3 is TGTGCCAGCACCCAATACCTGAGCACTGAAGCTTTCTTT. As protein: CASTQYLSTEAFF.

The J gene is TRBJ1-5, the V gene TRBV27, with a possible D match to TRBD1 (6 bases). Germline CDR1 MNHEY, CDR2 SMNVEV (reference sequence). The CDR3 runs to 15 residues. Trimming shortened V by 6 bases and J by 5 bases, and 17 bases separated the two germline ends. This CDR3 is CASRQQGGFDQPQHF. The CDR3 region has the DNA TGTGCCAGCAGACAACAGGGTGGGTTTGATCAGCCCCAGCATTTT.

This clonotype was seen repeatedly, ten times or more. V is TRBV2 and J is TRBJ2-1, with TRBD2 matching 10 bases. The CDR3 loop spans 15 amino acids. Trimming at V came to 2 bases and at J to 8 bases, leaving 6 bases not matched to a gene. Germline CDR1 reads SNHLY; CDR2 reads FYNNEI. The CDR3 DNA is TGTGCCAGCAGTGAAAGGTCTAGCGGGAGCTATGAGCAGTTCTTC. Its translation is CASSERSSGSYEQFF. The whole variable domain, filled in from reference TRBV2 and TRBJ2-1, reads EPEVTQTPSHQVTQMGQEVILRCVPISNHLYFYWYRQILGQKVEFLVSFYNNEISEKSEIFDDQFSVERPDGSNFTLKIRSTKLEDSAMYFCASSERSSGSYEQFFGPGTRLTVL.

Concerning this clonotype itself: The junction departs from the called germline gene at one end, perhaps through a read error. CDR3 protein: CASSYSVGSVADTRYF. The DNA for the CDR3 is TGTGCCAGCAGTTACTCGGTGGGCTCCGTGGCAGATACGCGGTATTTT. This rearrangement joins TRBV6-2 or TRBV6-3 to TRBJ2-3; D is uncertain. Germline V lookup: CDR1 MNHEY, CDR2 SVGEGT. The CDR3 extends over 16 amino acids.

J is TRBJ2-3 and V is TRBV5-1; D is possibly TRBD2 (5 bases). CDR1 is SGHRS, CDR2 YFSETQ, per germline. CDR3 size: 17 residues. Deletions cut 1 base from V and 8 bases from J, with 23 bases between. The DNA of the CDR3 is TGCGCCAGCAGCTTGAACTCTCGAGGGAGAAGCTTTGGTACGCAGTATTTT. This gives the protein CASSLNSRGRSFGTQYF.

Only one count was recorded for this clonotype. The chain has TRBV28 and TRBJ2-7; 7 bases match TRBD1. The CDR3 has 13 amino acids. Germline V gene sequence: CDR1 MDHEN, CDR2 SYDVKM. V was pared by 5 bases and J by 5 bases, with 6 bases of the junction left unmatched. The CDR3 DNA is TGTGCCAGCAGTGATAGACAGGGTAACGAGCAGTACTTC. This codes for CASSDRQGNEQYF.

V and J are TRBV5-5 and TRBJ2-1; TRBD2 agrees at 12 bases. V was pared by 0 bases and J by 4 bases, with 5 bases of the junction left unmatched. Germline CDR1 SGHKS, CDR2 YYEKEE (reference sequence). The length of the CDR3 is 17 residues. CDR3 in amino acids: CASSLALAGGPYNEQFF. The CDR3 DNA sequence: TGTGCCAGCAGCTTGGCTCTAGCGGGGGGGCCTTACAATGAGCAGTTCTTC.

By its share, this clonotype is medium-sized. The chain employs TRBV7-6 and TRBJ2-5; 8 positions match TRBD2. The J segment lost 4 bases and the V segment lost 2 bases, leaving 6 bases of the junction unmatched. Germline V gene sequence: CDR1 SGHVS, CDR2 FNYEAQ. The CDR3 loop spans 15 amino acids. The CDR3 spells CASSLRGLGVETQYF. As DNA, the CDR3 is TGTGCCAGCAGCTTAAGGGGACTAGGGGTAGAGACCCAGTACTTC.

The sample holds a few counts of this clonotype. CDR3 nucleotides: TGTGCCAGCAGCAAGGGACTAGCGGGAGGACGCCCACAAGAGACCCAGTACTTC. The encoded protein is CASSKGLAGGRPQETQYF. The J gene is TRBJ2-5, the V gene TRBV11-2, with 15 bases identical to TRBD2. V shed 5 bases and J 2 bases; nucleotides not matched to a gene: 9. This CDR3 is built from 18 residues. CDR1 is SGHAT and CDR2 is FQNNGV in the germline V gene.

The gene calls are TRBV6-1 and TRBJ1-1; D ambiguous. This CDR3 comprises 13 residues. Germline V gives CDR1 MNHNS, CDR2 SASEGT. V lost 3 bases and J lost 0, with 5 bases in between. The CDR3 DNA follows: TGTGCCAGCAGTGATTACGTGAACACTGAAGCTTTCTTT. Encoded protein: CASSDYVNTEAFF.

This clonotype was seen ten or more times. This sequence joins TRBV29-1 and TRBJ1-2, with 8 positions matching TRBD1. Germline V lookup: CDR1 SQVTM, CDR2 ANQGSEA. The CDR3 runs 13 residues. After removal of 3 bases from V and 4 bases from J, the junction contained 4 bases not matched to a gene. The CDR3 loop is CSVEGQVGYGYTF. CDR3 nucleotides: TGCAGCGTTGAGGGACAGGTCGGCTATGGCTACACCTTC.

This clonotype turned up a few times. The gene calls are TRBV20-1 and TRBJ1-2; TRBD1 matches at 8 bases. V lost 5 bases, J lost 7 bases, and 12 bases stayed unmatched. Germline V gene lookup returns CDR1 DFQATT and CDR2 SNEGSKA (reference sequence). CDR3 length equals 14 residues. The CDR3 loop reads CSAGSQGAVGGYTF. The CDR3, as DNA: TGCAGTGCTGGGTCTCAGGGGGCTGTAGGTGGCTACACCTTC.

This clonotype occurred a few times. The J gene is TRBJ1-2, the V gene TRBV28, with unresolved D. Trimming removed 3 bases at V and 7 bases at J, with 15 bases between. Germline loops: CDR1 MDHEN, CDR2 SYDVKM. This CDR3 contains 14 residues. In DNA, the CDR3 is TGTGCCAGCAGTTTGATAGGGCCGCTAGCTGGCTACACCTTC. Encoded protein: CASSLIGPLAGYTF.

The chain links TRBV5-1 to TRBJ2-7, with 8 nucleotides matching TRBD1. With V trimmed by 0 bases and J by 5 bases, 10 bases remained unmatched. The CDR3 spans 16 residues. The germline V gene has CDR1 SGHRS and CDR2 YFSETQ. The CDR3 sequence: CASSLGLMTGENEQYF. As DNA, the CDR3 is TGCGCCAGCAGCTTGGGACTCATGACAGGGGAGAACGAGCAGTACTTC.

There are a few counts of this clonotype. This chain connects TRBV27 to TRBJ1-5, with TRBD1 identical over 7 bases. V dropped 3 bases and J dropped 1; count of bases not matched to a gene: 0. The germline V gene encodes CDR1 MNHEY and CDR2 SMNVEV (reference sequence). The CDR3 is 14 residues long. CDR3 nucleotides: TGTGCCAGCAGTTTCAGGGGGAGCAATCAGCCCCAGCATTTT. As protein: CASSFRGSNQPQHF.

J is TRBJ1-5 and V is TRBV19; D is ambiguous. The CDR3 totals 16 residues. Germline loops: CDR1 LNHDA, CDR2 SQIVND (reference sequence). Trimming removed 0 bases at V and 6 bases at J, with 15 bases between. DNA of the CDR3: TGTGCCAGTAGTATAGATCTATCGGGCCGGACTCAGCCCCAGCATTTT. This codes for CASSIDLSGRTQPQHF.